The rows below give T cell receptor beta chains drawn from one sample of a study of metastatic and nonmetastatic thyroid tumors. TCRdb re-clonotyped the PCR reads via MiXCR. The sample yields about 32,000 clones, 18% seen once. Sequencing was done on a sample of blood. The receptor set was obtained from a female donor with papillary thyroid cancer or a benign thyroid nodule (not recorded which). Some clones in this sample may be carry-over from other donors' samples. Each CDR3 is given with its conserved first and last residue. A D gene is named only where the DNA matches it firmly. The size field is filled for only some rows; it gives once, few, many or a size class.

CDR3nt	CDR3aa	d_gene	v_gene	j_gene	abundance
TGCAGCGTGGGGGGGACGGTGACCTACGAGCAGTACTTC	CSVGGTVTYEQYF	TRBD2	TRBV29-1	TRBJ2-7	many
TGTGCCAGCAGTTTAAGAAGTGAAGCTTTCTTT	CASSLRSEAFF	-	TRBV12-3/TRBV12-4	TRBJ1-1	few
TGTGCCTGGAGCAGCCCAAGGGTTTCTGGAAACACCATATATTTT	CAWSSPRVSGNTIYF	-	TRBV30	TRBJ1-3	many
TGTGCCAGCAGCTTAGGACAGACTTTCTATGGCTACACCTTC	CASSLGQTFYGYTF	-	TRBV11-2	TRBJ1-2	many
TGTGCCAGTACGATCTCCCGGGACACTAAAACTTTCTTT	CASTISRDTKTFF	-	TRBV19	TRBJ1-1	few
TGTGCCAGCAGTTTAGTACGATTCGGCAATCAGCCCCAGCATTTT	CASSLVRFGNQPQHF	-	TRBV12-3/TRBV12-4	TRBJ1-5	few
TGTGCCAGCAGCGCAGCGACTCCGGGACTAGCGGGAGATACGCAGTATTTT	CASSAATPGLAGDTQYF	TRBD2	TRBV27	TRBJ2-3	many
TGTGCCAGCAGCCCCGGGACAGGACACTCCTACGAGCAGTACTTC	CASSPGTGHSYEQYF	TRBD1	TRBV5-8	TRBJ2-7	many
TGTGCCAGCTCAACCAGAACTTCCACCGGGGAGCTGTTTTTT	CASSTRTSTGELFF	-	TRBV18	TRBJ2-2	many
TGTGCCAGCAGTACCCGGGCAGAACGCTATGGCTACACCTTC	CASSTRAERYGYTF	-	TRBV12-3/TRBV12-4	TRBJ1-2	medium-sized
TGCGCCAGCAGCTCCCGAGGGACAGCAACTAATGAAAAACTGTTTTTT	CASSSRGTATNEKLFF	TRBD1	TRBV5-1	TRBJ1-4	many
TGTGCCAGCAGCCAAGACAGGGCCCAGCCCCAGCATTTT	CASSQDRAQPQHF	TRBD1	TRBV12-3/TRBV12-4	TRBJ1-5	medium-sized
TGTGCCAACAGGAGACAGAGCAACACTAAAGCTTTCTTT	CANRRQSNTKAFF	-	TRBV6-4	TRBJ1-1	-
TGTGCCAGCAGTTACCCTACAGGGGGCAGGGCTGGGAACACTGAAGCTTTCTTT	CASSYPTGGRAGNTEAFF	TRBD1	TRBV6-2/TRBV6-3	TRBJ1-1	-
TGTGCCAGCAGTGACCGGACTAGCGGGGGGAGAGATACGCAGTATTTT	CASSDRTSGGRDTQYF	TRBD2	TRBV6-4	TRBJ2-3	many
TGTGCCAGCTCACCGGGACTAGCGGGCTACAATGAGCAGTTCTTC	CASSPGLAGYNEQFF	TRBD2	TRBV18	TRBJ2-1	many
TGTGCCAGCAGCCATCCAGGACAGGGGTCCTACGAGCAGTACTTC	CASSHPGQGSYEQYF	TRBD1	TRBV3-1	TRBJ2-7	many
TGTGCCAGCAGCTTGGTAGGCGTGCAGGGGGCAGATACGCAGTATTTT	CASSLVGVQGADTQYF	TRBD1	TRBV5-4	TRBJ2-3	many
TGTGCCAGCTCCAATCTGGGCGGGGTGGACAATCAGCCCCAGCATTTT	CASSNLGGVDNQPQHF	-	TRBV6-1	TRBJ1-5	medium-sized
TGTGCCAGTAGCTTAAGCGGGGGGGTAGATACGCAGTATTTT	CASSLSGGVDTQYF	TRBD2	TRBV11-2	TRBJ2-3	-
TGTTCCACCAGCAGTGAAGCCGGGACAGGGCCCACTGAAGCTTTCTTT	CSTSSEAGTGPTEAFF	TRBD1	TRBV15	TRBJ1-1	few
TGTGCCACCTCCGAGGAAAGGGCTAACTATGGATACACCTTC	CATSEERANYGYTF	-	TRBV15	TRBJ1-2	-
TGTGCCAGCAGTCCACCCACAGGGAACCAAGAGACCCAGTACTTC	CASSPPTGNQETQYF	-	TRBV28	TRBJ2-5	many
TGTGCCAGCAGTTTAAATGGGGGTTTAGGCAATCAGCCCCAGCATTTT	CASSLNGGLGNQPQHF	-	TRBV28	TRBJ1-5	many